The rows below give T cell receptor beta chains drawn from one sample of a study of T cell responses to AZD1222 COVID-19 vaccine. Profiled with immunoSEQ multiplex PCR; TCRdb holds only in-frame clones, not every one. The table has about 100,000 clones, roughly 90% seen once. The sequencing used peripheral blood, collected 28 days after the second AZD1222 dose. The receptors originated from an adult who received the AZD1222 COVID-19 vaccine. Both conserved end residues are part of each CDR3. Each record gives: clone size, V gene, J gene, D gene, CDR3 protein, CDR3 DNA. D genes are given only for firm matches. Clone size is stated in some rows and not others, as once, few, many or a class when expanded.

>NA|TRBV4-1|TRBJ1-4|NA
CASSYATFGQGGLGKLFF
TGCGCCAGCAGCTACGCTACCTTCGGGCAGGGAGGTTTAGGAAAACTGTTTTTT
>NA|TRBV7-2|TRBJ2-5|NA
CASSLEGFQETQYF
TGTGCCAGCAGCTTAGAGGGATTCCAAGAGACCCAGTACTTC
>NA|TRBV5-4|TRBJ2-7|TRBD2
CASSLGTSGAYEQYF
TGTGCCAGCAGCTTGGGGACTAGCGGGGCCTACGAGCAGTACTTC
>once|TRBV27|TRBJ2-2|TRBD2
CASSLGRLAKNTGELFF
TGTGCCAGCAGTTTAGGGAGACTAGCAAAGAACACCGGGGAGCTGTTTTTT
>NA|TRBV9|TRBJ1-3|NA
CASSVEYRRVGGDSGNTIYF
TGTGCCAGCAGCGTAGAGTATAGGAGAGTTGGAGGGGACTCTGGAAACACCATATATTTT
>NA|TRBV10-2|TRBJ1-2|NA
CASTSDGYGYTF
TGCGCCAGCACTTCAGACGGCTATGGCTACACCTTC
>NA|TRBV6-5|TRBJ1-1|NA
CASSYSRGRTEAFF
TGTGCCAGCAGTTACTCGAGGGGTAGAACTGAAGCTTTCTTT
>NA|TRBV9|TRBJ2-5|TRBD1
CASSLLQGPQETQYF
TGTGCCAGCAGCCTCCTACAGGGGCCACAAGAGACCCAGTACTTC
>once|TRBV19|TRBJ1-6|NA
CASSEGVGSPLHF
TGTGCCAGTTCTGAAGGGGTAGGATCACCCCTCCACTTT
>NA|TRBV11-2|TRBJ2-2|NA
CASRSGGELFF
TGTGCCAGCCGCTCAGGAGGGGAGCTGTTTTTT
>once|TRBV28|TRBJ1-3|NA
CASRLGLGNTIYF
TGTGCCAGCCGATTGGGGCTCGGAAACACCATATATTTT
>NA|TRBV7-9|TRBJ1-1|NA
CASSLGPSSRNTEAFF
TGTGCCAGCAGCTTAGGGCCTTCGTCCCGCAACACTGAAGCTTTCTTT
>NA|TRBV27|TRBJ2-1|TRBD2
CASRVGLAGYNEQFF
TGTGCCAGCAGGGTGGGACTAGCGGGATACAATGAGCAGTTCTTC
>NA|TRBV27|TRBJ2-2|TRBD2
CASSSGGFPGELFF
TGTGCCAGCAGTAGCGGGGGATTCCCCGGGGAGCTGTTTTTT
>NA|TRBV28|TRBJ2-7|NA
CASSFMRTTYEQYF
TGTGCCAGCAGTTTCATGCGCACGACCTACGAGCAGTACTTC
>NA|TRBV10-3|TRBJ1-6|TRBD1
CAISKKTGEGSPLHF
TGTGCCATCAGTAAAAAAACAGGGGAGGGTTCACCCCTCCACTTT
>once|TRBV19|TRBJ1-5|NA
CASSTAGYSNQPQHF
TGTGCCAGTAGTACAGCGGGATATAGCAATCAGCCCCAGCATTTT
>NA|TRBV14|TRBJ1-1|NA
CASSQDRGVINTEAFF
TGTGCCAGCAGCCAAGACCGGGGGGTGATAAACACTGAAGCTTTCTTT
>once|TRBV2|TRBJ2-3|TRBD2
CASSELAGGPADTQYF
TGTGCCAGCAGTGAATTAGCGGGGGGGCCCGCAGATACGCAGTATTTT
>NA|TRBV7-9|TRBJ2-7|NA
CASSHSATWDEQYF
TGTGCCAGCAGCCACTCCGCTACCTGGGACGAGCAGTACTTC
>few|TRBV10-1|TRBJ1-1|NA
CASSENRVTEAFF
TGCGCCAGCAGTGAAAACAGGGTCACTGAAGCTTTCTTT
>once|TRBV6-5|TRBJ1-6|NA
CASGTFGNSPLHF
TGTGCCAGCGGGACATTTGGGAATTCACCCCTCCACTTT
>few|TRBV4-1|TRBJ1-2|NA
CASSQDPADWHGYTF
TGCGCCAGCAGCCAAGATCCCGCGGATTGGCATGGCTACACCTTC
>NA|TRBV20-1|TRBJ2-7|NA
CSASSQPFNEQYF
TGCAGTGCTAGTAGTCAGCCCTTCAACGAGCAGTACTTC
>NA|TRBV6-2/TRBV6-3|TRBJ2-1|NA
CASSPSFTGRYNEQFF
TGTGCCAGCAGTCCCTCTTTCACGGGACGCTACAATGAGCAGTTCTTC
>NA|TRBV5-6|TRBJ1-2|TRBD1
CASSEGTGEYYGYTF
TGTGCCAGCAGTGAGGGGACAGGGGAGTACTATGGCTACACCTTC
>NA|TRBV11-2|TRBJ2-2|NA
CASSLDDTGELFF
TGTGCCAGCAGCTTAGATGATACCGGGGAGCTGTTTTTT
>NA|TRBV6-1|TRBJ2-3|TRBD2
CASSESRGGADTQYF
TGTGCCAGCAGTGAATCTCGCGGGGGTGCAGATACGCAGTATTTT
>NA|TRBV5-8|TRBJ2-7|TRBD2
CASSRREGRMYEQYF
TGTGCCAGCAGCAGGCGGGAGGGCCGCATGTACGAGCAGTACTTC
>NA|TRBV28|TRBJ2-5|NA
CASSRYGRQETQYF
TGTGCCAGCAGTCGATACGGGCGCCAAGAGACCCAGTACTTC
>once|TRBV7-2|TRBJ2-1|NA
CASSFSRDYNEQFF
TGTGCCAGCAGCTTCTCCCGCGACTACAATGAGCAGTTCTTC
>NA|TRBV9|TRBJ1-3|NA
CASSVDPKITGNTIYF
TGTGCCAGCAGCGTAGACCCCAAGATCACTGGAAACACCATATATTTT
>NA|TRBV20-1|TRBJ1-5|NA
CSASNSNQPQHF
TGCAGTGCTAGTAATAGCAATCAGCCCCAGCATTTT
>NA|TRBV18|TRBJ2-7|TRBD1
CASSQLDGQGSYEQYF
TGTGCCAGCTCCCAATTAGACGGACAGGGTTCCTACGAGCAGTACTTC
>once|TRBV29-1|TRBJ2-3|TRBD1
CSVRVPTGMGDTQYF
TGCAGCGTTAGGGTACCGACAGGGATGGGGGATACGCAGTATTTT
>NA|TRBV5-4|TRBJ2-5|TRBD2
CASSPGLAGASYQETQYF
TGTGCCAGCAGCCCGGGACTAGCGGGGGCCTCGTACCAAGAGACCCAGTACTTC
>NA|TRBV28|TRBJ1-4|TRBD1
CASSRYRGSSATNEKLFF
TGTGCCAGCAGTCGATACAGGGGCAGTTCGGCAACTAATGAAAAACTGTTTTTT
>NA|TRBV7-2|TRBJ2-7|NA
CASSLSGYEQYF
TGTGCCAGCAGCTTATCCGGGTACGAGCAGTACTTC
>NA|TRBV6-5|TRBJ2-7|NA
CASSSITRGPLREQYF
TGTGCCAGCAGTTCTATTACTAGAGGCCCTCTTCGGGAGCAGTACTTC
>NA|TRBV6-5|TRBJ2-7|NA
CASSYSTDSHEQYF
TGTGCCAGCAGTTACTCGACTGACAGCCACGAGCAGTACTTC
>NA|TRBV7-9|TRBJ2-2|NA
CASSPPGFGSTGELFF
TGTGCCAGCAGCCCCCCGGGGTTTGGGAGCACCGGGGAGCTGTTTTTT
>once|TRBV2|TRBJ1-6|NA
CARGREPNSPLHF
TGTGCCAGGGGCAGAGAACCAAATTCACCCCTCCACTTT
>NA|TRBV4-1|TRBJ2-3|NA
CASSQDLGGAMDF
TGCGCCAGCAGCCAAGATCTTGGGGGGGCCATGGATTTT
>NA|TRBV27|TRBJ2-7|NA
CASRRSGLYEQYF
TGTGCCAGCAGAAGGTCCGGCCTCTACGAGCAGTACTTC
>NA|TRBV28|TRBJ2-7|NA
CASGSHLSYEQYF
TGTGCCAGCGGTAGTCACCTCTCCTACGAGCAGTACTTC
>once|TRBV18|TRBJ2-7|NA
CASSPRASVDEQYF
TGTGCCAGCTCACCAAGGGCGTCAGTCGACGAGCAGTACTTC
>NA|TRBV29-1|TRBJ2-3|NA
CSAERQVDTDTQYF
TGCAGCGCTGAGCGGCAGGTCGACACAGATACGCAGTATTTT
>NA|TRBV5-8|TRBJ2-7|NA
CASSLAGTLEQYF
TGTGCCAGCAGCTTGGCAGGGACGCTCGAGCAGTACTTC
>NA|TRBV9|TRBJ2-3|TRBD2
CASSEGVGLAGSTDTQYF
TGTGCCAGCAGTGAGGGGGTGGGACTAGCGGGATCCACAGATACGCAGTATTTT